Listed here is a single T cell receptor (beta chain). The sample is drawn from a study of monozygotic twins with inflammatory bowel disease. UMIs containing a 6-nucleotide sample barcode were added via template switching. TCRdb reworked the 5' RACE reads into one entry per CDR3 protein, no DNA. The sample includes about 380,000 distinct CDR3 sequences. The CDR3 runs 15 residues. Germline CDR1 and CDR2: DFQATT and SNEGSKA (reference sequence). The V call is TRBV20-1, the J call TRBJ2-7; TCRdb's D call of TRBD1 is untestable without DNA. The receptor's source is a human donor with ulcerative colitis or Crohn's disease, or a healthy co-twin of an affected twin (not recorded which). The material sequenced was blood. CDR3 sequence reads: CSARGSQGVPYEQYF.